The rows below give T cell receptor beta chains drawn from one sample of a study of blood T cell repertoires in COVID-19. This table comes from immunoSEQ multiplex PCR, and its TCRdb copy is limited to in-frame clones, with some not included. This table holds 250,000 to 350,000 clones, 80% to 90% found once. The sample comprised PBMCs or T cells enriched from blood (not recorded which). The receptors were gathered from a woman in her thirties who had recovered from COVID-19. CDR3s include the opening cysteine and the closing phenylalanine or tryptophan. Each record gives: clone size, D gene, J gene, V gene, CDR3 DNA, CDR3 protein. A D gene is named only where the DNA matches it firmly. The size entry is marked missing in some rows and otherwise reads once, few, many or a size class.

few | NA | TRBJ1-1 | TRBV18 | TGTGCCAGCTCACACGGGGGGGACACTGAAGCTTTCTTT | CASSHGGDTEAFF
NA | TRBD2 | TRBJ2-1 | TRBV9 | TGTGCCAGCAGCACCTGGACTAGCGGGGGGGTCAATGAGCAGTTCTTC | CASSTWTSGGVNEQFF
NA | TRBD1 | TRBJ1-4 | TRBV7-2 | TGTGCCAGCAGCCCCGGGACAGGGGGCGCGGAAAAACTGTTTTTT | CASSPGTGGAEKLFF
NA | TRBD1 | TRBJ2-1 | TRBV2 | TGTGCCAGCAGTGAACGCAGACCGCGGACAGGCGTGGAGTTCTTC | CASSERRPRTGVEFF
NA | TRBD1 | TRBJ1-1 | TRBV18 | TGTGCCAGCTCACCTGGCCACCCCGGACAGGGCATTAAAGCTTTCTTT | CASSPGHPGQGIKAFF
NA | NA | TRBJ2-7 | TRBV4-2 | TGTGCCAGCAGCCAAGGAGGTCCGGATACCTACGAGCAGTACTTC | CASSQGGPDTYEQYF
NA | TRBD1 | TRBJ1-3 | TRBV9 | TGTGCCAGCAGCGTAGCTTCACAGGGGGCGGGAAACACCATATATTTT | CASSVASQGAGNTIYF
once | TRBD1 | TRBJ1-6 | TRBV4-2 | TGTGCCAGCAGCGAGGACAGGGGGTATAATTCACCCCTCCACTTT | CASSEDRGYNSPLHF
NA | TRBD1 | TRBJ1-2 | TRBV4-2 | TGTGCCAGCAGCCAAGTAGGACAGGGTAACTATGGCTACACCTTC | CASSQVGQGNYGYTF
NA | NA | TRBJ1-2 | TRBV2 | TGTGCCAGCAGTGAAAGGCAGGTCTATGGCTACACCTTC | CASSERQVYGYTF
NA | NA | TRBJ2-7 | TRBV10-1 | TGCGCCAGCAGTTCCCGACTGTCTTCCTACGAGCAGTACTTC | CASSSRLSSYEQYF